These 29 T cell receptor beta chains originate from one sample sequenced in a study of Ad26.COV2.S vaccination and SARS-CoV-2 variants. Treatment: roughly 20 received Ad26.COV2.S at low or high dose, single or two shots; several received placebo; per-sample allocation not given. Following the first vaccine or placebo injection, samples were taken on day 63. Using immunoSEQ multiplex PCR, the repertoire was profiled, and TCRdb retains in-frame clones only, with some absent. The sample shows about 240,000 clones, approximately 90% of them seen only once. Sequenced material: peripheral blood, taken in a trial of Ad26.COV2.S vaccine versus placebo. These receptors were collected from a person aged 18-60 years who received the Ad26.COV2.S COVID-19 vaccine or a placebo.

V gene TRBV4-2 combines with J gene TRBJ1-5, with a weak D call TRBD1 (6 bases). V was shortened by 2 bases and J by 10 bases, with 21 bases between the two germline ends. Germline CDR1 reads LGHNA; CDR2 reads YNFKEQ. There are 16 residues in the CDR3. CDR3 loop: CASSQRVRQDVGPQHF. In DNA form, the CDR3 reads TGTGCCAGCAGCCAACGAGTCCGACAGGACGTGGGACCCCAGCATTTT.

The V call is TRBV12-3 or TRBV12-4, the J call TRBJ2-7; tentative D call: TRBD1 (6 bases). The ends were cut back, 5 bases at V and 5 bases at J, with 10 bases in the middle. CDR3 size: 12 residues. The CDR3 DNA is TGTGCCAGCAGTCGCAGGGGTCACGAGCAGTACTTC. Encoded protein: CASSRRGHEQYF.

The V gene is TRBV7-9, the J gene TRBJ2-7; 9 nucleotides agree with TRBD1. In germline, CDR1 is SEHNR, CDR2 FQNEAQ (reference sequence). J gave up 5 bases and V 5 bases, and 10 bases lay outside the gene matches. This CDR3 contains 15 residues. The CDR3 reads CASSRSRDRVDEQYF. The CDR3 nucleotides are TGTGCCAGCAGCCGGTCCCGGGACAGGGTTGACGAGCAGTACTTC.

DNA of the CDR3: TGTGCCTGGAGGAGTTGGGGGACTGATAACTATGGCTACACCTTC. It codes for CAWRSWGTDNYGYTF. This chain joins TRBV30 and TRBJ1-2; a weak D match, TRBD1 (5 bases). Germline CDR1 reads GTSNPN; CDR2 reads SVGIG (reference sequence). V was cut by 3 bases and J by 1 base, with 15 bases left in between. This CDR3 is built from 15 residues.

This chain joins TRBV9 and TRBJ1-4; D might be TRBD1 (5 bases). Germline CDR1 is SGDLS and CDR2 is YYNGEE. There are 19 residues in the CDR3. With 3 bases removed from V and 7 bases from J, the gap between germline ends came to 28 bases. The CDR3 spells CASSARAQGSSGRGEKLFF. CDR3 nucleotides: TGTGCCAGCAGCGCGAGGGCGCAGGGATCCTCCGGGAGGGGTGAAAAACTGTTTTTT.

The chain recombines TRBV2 with TRBJ1-5, with D tentatively TRBD1 (5 bases). The CDR3 consists of 19 residues. V was clipped by 8 bases and J by 1 base, with 27 bases between them. Germline CDR1 and CDR2: SNHLY and FYNNEI. CDR3 in DNA: TGTGCCAGCGGGGGTTCGGTGGACGGTGGGCGGTTCAGCAATCAGCCCCAGCATTTT. As protein: CASGGSVDGGRFSNQPQHF.

This sequence joins TRBV6-5 and TRBJ1-1; D might be TRBD1 (5 bases). This CDR3 spans 15 amino acids. The germline gives CDR1 MNHEY, CDR2 SVGAGI. V lost 10 bases and J lost 4, with 22 bases in between. CDR3 amino acids: CATNPPGRDGTEAFF. The CDR3 DNA follows: TGTGCCACCAACCCGCCAGGGAGGGACGGCACTGAAGCTTTCTTT.

The rearrangement links TRBV28 to TRBJ2-2; D is unclear. CDR1 is MDHEN and CDR2 is SYDVKM in the germline V gene. The V gene lost 4 bases and the J gene lost 5 bases, with 14 bases spanning the gap. The CDR3 extends over 15 amino acids. The DNA of the CDR3 is TGTGCCAGCAGTTCGACCGCTCCGGGTACCGGGGAGCTGTTTTTT. Translating it yields CASSSTAPGTGELFF.

This clone turned up a few times. The gene calls are TRBV14 and TRBJ1-2; D call uncertain. V was shortened by 4 bases and J by 7 bases, with 13 bases between the two germline ends. Per the germline V gene, CDR1 is SGHDN and CDR2 is FVKESK. The CDR3 extends over 13 amino acids. CDR3 in amino acids: CASSPSRGVGYTF. The CDR3 DNA reads TGTGCCAGCAGCCCCTCTCGCGGGGTTGGCTACACCTTC.

The gene calls are TRBV5-6 and TRBJ1-2; D might be TRBD1 (6 bases). Per germline, CDR1 SGHDT and CDR2 YYEEEE. Trimming pared 2 bases from V and 8 bases from J, leaving 16 bases between. The CDR3 runs 14 residues. In DNA, the CDR3 is TGTGCCAGCAGCTTAGGGGGGCGCCCTGAGGGCTACACCTTC. Its translation: CASSLGGRPEGYTF. Based on the CDR3 plus reference TRBV5-6 and TRBJ1-2, the full variable domain is DAGVTQSPTHLIKTRGQQVTLRCSPKSGHDTVSWYQQALGQGPQFIFQYYEEEERQRGNFPDRFSGHQFPNYSSELNVNALLLGDSALYLCASSLGGRPEGYTFGSGTRLTVV.

The chain combines TRBV7-2 with TRBJ2-7; a weak D match, TRBD2 (6 bases). Germline V lookup: CDR1 SGHTA, CDR2 FQGNSA. The CDR3 spans 14 residues. Trimming pared 1 base from V and 3 bases from J, leaving 10 bases between. The CDR3 reads CASSLGRGFYEQYF. The CDR3 coding sequence is TGTGCCAGCAGCTTAGGACGGGGGTTCTACGAGCAGTACTTC.

The chain links TRBV24-1 to TRBJ2-2; maybe TRBD1 (6 bases). Deletions cut 4 bases from V and 5 bases from J, with 16 bases between. The CDR3 consists of 16 residues. The germline CDR1 and CDR2 sequences are KGHDR and SFDVKD. The CDR3 region has the DNA TGTGCCACCAGTGACCCCAGGGGAATGCGGACCGGGGAGCTGTTTTTT. This gives the protein CATSDPRGMRTGELFF.

The chain employs TRBV14 and TRBJ2-7; a possible D gene is TRBD1 (5 bases). The CDR3 is 14 residues long. The germline V gene encodes CDR1 SGHDN and CDR2 FVKESK. V was shortened by 5 bases and J by 2 bases, with 13 bases between the two germline ends. The DNA for the CDR3 is TGTGCCAGCAGCTTCTTTGACAGACCCTACGAGCAGTACTTC. Amino acids: CASSFFDRPYEQYF.

The chain uses TRBV5-1 and TRBJ1-4, with D uncertain. Germline lookup yields CDR1 SGHRS and CDR2 YFSETQ. The CDR3 sequence is 15 residues long. Trimming removed 4 bases at V and 8 bases at J, with 18 bases between. The CDR3 reads CASSADGKEGEKLFF. The DNA for the CDR3 is TGCGCCAGCAGCGCGGACGGGAAGGAAGGGGAAAAACTGTTTTTT.

This sequence joins TRBV6-4 and TRBJ2-3; 8 bases match TRBD2. CDR1 MRHNA and CDR2 SNTAGT come from the germline V gene. This CDR3 contains 13 residues. Trimming took 8 bases from V and 1 from J; bases not matched to a gene: 2. CDR3 in amino acids: CASSTSGTDTQYF. In DNA form, the CDR3 reads TGTGCCAGCTCGACTAGCGGCACAGATACGCAGTATTTT.

The chain is built from TRBV7-2 and TRBJ1-2; the match to TRBD1 covers 9 bases. Germline values: CDR1 SGHTA, CDR2 FQGNSA. This CDR3 spans 15 amino acids. Trimming took 7 bases from V and 8 from J; bases not matched to a gene: 14. The DNA of the CDR3 is TGTGCCAGCAACCGCCTACAGGGGGCGCGTGAGGGCTACACCTTC. Protein: CASNRLQGAREGYTF.

The chain couples TRBV6-5 to TRBJ2-1; D is tentatively TRBD1 or TRBD2 (5 bases each). V was trimmed by 3 bases and J by 4 bases, leaving 16 bases between them. The CDR3 has 16 residues. The V gene's germline CDR1 is MNHEY and CDR2 SVGAGI. This chain's CDR3 is CASSYKRQTTYNEQFF. In nucleotides, the CDR3 is TGTGCCAGCAGTTATAAAAGACAGACTACTTACAATGAGCAGTTCTTC.

V usage is TRBV5-1 and J usage is TRBJ1-1; D unresolved. The germline V gene encodes CDR1 SGHRS and CDR2 YFSETQ. The V gene lost 0 bases and the J gene lost 3 bases, with 12 bases spanning the gap. The CDR3 runs 15 residues. In DNA, the CDR3 is TGCGCCAGCAGCTTGGGGGTCGGAGTTTACACTGAAGCTTTCTTT. This gives the protein CASSLGVGVYTEAFF. Full variable domain (outside the CDR3, taken from reference TRBV5-1 and TRBJ1-1): KAGVTQTPRYLIKTRGQQVTLSCSPISGHRSVSWYQQTPGQGLQFLFEYFSETQRNKGNFPGRFSGRQFSNSRSEMNVSTLELGDSALYLCASSLGVGVYTEAFFGQGTRLTVV.

The J gene is TRBJ2-1, the V gene TRBV15, with 12 bases lining up with TRBD2. Per the germline V gene, CDR1 is LNHNV and CDR2 is YYDKDF (reference sequence). V dropped 3 bases and J dropped 6; count of bases not matched to a gene: 6. This CDR3 contains 16 residues. This CDR3 is CATSSWTSGATNEQFF. The CDR3 bases are TGTGCCACCAGCAGCTGGACTAGCGGGGCCACCAATGAGCAGTTCTTC.

This clone was counted between two and nine times. This chain uses TRBV5-8 with TRBJ2-7; 7 nucleotides align to TRBD2. Trimming took 1 base from V and 3 from J; bases not matched to a gene: 1. The CDR3 is 13 amino acids. CDR1 is SGHTS, CDR2 YDEGEE, per germline. In nucleotides, the CDR3 is TGTGCCAGCAGCTTGCGGGAGGTCTACGAGCAGTACTTC. Translated: CASSLREVYEQYF.

The V gene is TRBV24-1, the J gene TRBJ2-3; 9 nucleotides match TRBD1. Germline assignment: CDR1 KGHDR and CDR2 SFDVKD. The CDR3 covers 16 residues. J lost 2 bases, V lost 5 bases, and 7 bases had no gene match. This chain's CDR3 is CATSVPRDRATDTQYF. CDR3 nucleotide sequence: TGTGCCACCAGTGTCCCCCGGGACAGGGCCACAGATACGCAGTATTTT.

Notes on this clone: An end of the junction differs from the germline gene, which may be a read error. This chain joins TRBV7-7 and TRBJ2-1, with 10 bases fitting TRBD2. From germline, CDR1 is SSHAT and CDR2 FNYEAQ (reference sequence). The CDR3 loop spans 15 amino acids. CDR3 sequence: CASSVLAGAGNEQFF. The CDR3 DNA follows: TGTGCTAGCAGCGTTCTAGCGGGAGCCGGGAATGAGCAGTTCTTC.

This rearrangement joins TRBV28 to TRBJ2-7; the match to TRBD2 covers 9 bases. The CDR3 is 15 amino acids. V was clipped by 5 bases and J by 3 bases; unmatched bases: 8. CDR1 is MDHEN, CDR2 SYDVKM, per germline. Here the CDR3 reads CASSTLRTSVYEQYF. The CDR3 DNA reads TGTGCCAGCAGTACCCTTCGGACTAGCGTCTACGAGCAGTACTTC. Full variable domain (rest looked up from reference TRBV28 and TRBJ2-7): DVKVTQSSRYLVKRTGEKVFLECVQDMDHENMFWYRQDPGLGLRLIYFSYDVKMKEKGDIPEGYSVSREKKERFSLILESASTNQTSMYLCASSTLRTSVYEQYFGPGTRLTVT.

In the case of this clone: Other DNA variants within this sample encode the same CDR3. J is TRBJ1-2 and V is TRBV7-2; a weak D match, TRBD1 (5 bases). The CDR3 spans 13 residues. The ends were cut back, 4 bases at V and 3 bases at J, with 9 bases in the middle. Germline V CDR1 and CDR2: SGHTA, FQGNSA. The CDR3 protein is CASSSPGHYGYTF. CDR3 DNA sequence: TGTGCCAGCAGCTCCCCGGGACACTATGGCTACACCTTC.

The chain has TRBV9 and TRBJ1-3, with unresolved D. Trimming pared 3 bases from V and 3 bases from J, leaving 13 bases between. The CDR3 has 15 residues. Germline CDR1 reads SGDLS; CDR2 reads YYNGEE. CDR3 sequence (DNA): TGTGCCAGCAGCGCCGGGATTTTGTATGGAAACACCATATATTTT. This translates into CASSAGILYGNTIYF.

This clone was detected once. The chain recombines TRBV28 with TRBJ2-7, with D hard to call. From germline, CDR1 is MDHEN and CDR2 SYDVKM. V was pared by 3 bases and J by 7 bases, with 13 bases between. This CDR3 has 13 amino acids. The CDR3 is CASSFQDPGEQYF. The CDR3 coding sequence is TGTGCCAGCAGTTTCCAGGACCCTGGGGAGCAGTACTTC.

The gene calls are TRBV15 and TRBJ2-5, with 11 bases matching TRBD2. CDR1 is LNHNV and CDR2 is YYDKDF in the germline V gene (reference sequence). Germline trimming cut 9 bases from V and 5 bases from J; bases unmatched to any gene: 8. The CDR3 runs 14 residues. The CDR3: CATSSGGALETQYF. CDR3 bases: TGTGCCACAAGTAGCGGGGGGGCCTTGGAGACCCAGTACTTC.

The rearrangement joins TRBV18 to TRBJ2-2; D ambiguous. V was cut by 6 bases and J by 0 bases, with 8 bases left in between. Germline CDR1 is KGHSH and CDR2 is LQKENI. This CDR3 is built from 14 residues. The CDR3: CASSGWANTGELFF. DNA for the CDR3: TGTGCCAGCTCGGGGTGGGCGAACACCGGGGAGCTGTTTTTT. The full variable domain, rest sourced from reference TRBV18 and TRBJ2-2, is NAGVMQNPRHLVRRRGQEARLRCSPMKGHSHVYWYRQLPEEGLKFMVYLQKENIIDESGMPKERFSAEFPKEGPSILRIQQVVRGDSAAYFCASSGWANTGELFFGEGSRLTVL.

The sample holds one count of this clone. This chain links TRBV4-2 with TRBJ2-1, with D unclear. In germline, CDR1 is LGHNA, CDR2 YNFKEQ. The length of the CDR3 is 12 residues. Trimming shortened V by 1 base and J by 8 bases, and 6 bases separated the two germline ends. The CDR3 bases are TGTGCCAGCAGCCAAGCTCCCGATGAGCAGTTCTTC. Its translation is CASSQAPDEQFF.